This T cell receptor beta chain stems from a study of blood T cell repertoires in COVID-19. This clone came up once. Between the trimmed V and J ends, which lost 1 base and 5 bases, there was a span of 10 bases. The CDR3 is 14 residues long. Germline loops: CDR1 SNHLY, CDR2 FYNNEI. The table came from immunoSEQ multiplex PCR; TCRdb's copy has only in-frame clones and leaves some out. The sample holds 270,000 or so clones; roughly 90% are singletons and the top ten take less than 3%. The TCR originated in a woman aged 25 to 39 with active or convalescent COVID-19. The sequencing sample was made of peripheral blood. The chain has TRBV2 and TRBJ2-3; maybe TRBD1 (6 bases). CDR3 residues: CASSEEGGEDTQYF. CDR3 DNA sequence: TGTGCCAGCAGTGAAGAAGGGGGAGAAGATACGCAGTATTTT.